The 26 T cell receptor beta chains below come from one sample, sequenced in a study of CD4+ T cells in melanoma. The data were produced by immunoSEQ multiplex PCR, yet TCRdb's version contains in-frame clones alone and is incomplete. Among around 110,000 clones listed, approximately 92% were seen once. Material: peripheral blood. Source of these receptors: a human donor with melanoma.

This chain uses TRBV11-3 with TRBJ2-1, with 8 nucleotides matching TRBD2. V lost 1 base, J lost 2 bases, and 13 bases stayed unmatched. CDR3 length: 19 residues. Germline V lookup: CDR1 SGHNT, CDR2 YENEEA. CDR3 DNA: TGTGCCAGCAGCTTAGTGGGTGCTAGCGGGCAGGCAACCTACAATGAGCAGTTCTTC. It codes for CASSLVGASGQATYNEQFF.

J is TRBJ2-5 and V is TRBV5-6; D is perhaps TRBD2 (7 bases). The CDR3 is 14 residues long. Germline loops: CDR1 SGHDT, CDR2 YYEEEE. V shed 7 bases and J shed 1 base, with 14 bases lying between them. The CDR3 DNA follows: TGTGCCAGCGGGGGAGGGGGGCTCCAAGAGACCCAGTACTTC. The encoded protein is CASGGGGLQETQYF.

The chain has TRBV4-2 and TRBJ2-7; the match to TRBD2 covers 13 bases. The CDR3 is 17 amino acids. Trimming at V came to 0 bases and at J to 1 base, leaving 3 bases not matched to a gene. Germline V gene lookup returns CDR1 LGHNA and CDR2 YNFKEQ. The CDR3 DNA follows: TGTGCCAGCAGCCAAGAACTAGCGGGAGGGCATTCCTACGAGCAGTACTTC. Translation: CASSQELAGGHSYEQYF.

V gene TRBV6-1 combines with J gene TRBJ1-6; the D gene is possibly TRBD1 (5 bases). Trimming shortened V by 4 bases and J by 2 bases, and 12 bases separated the two germline ends. The CDR3 sequence is 16 residues long. Germline V gene sequence: CDR1 MNHNS, CDR2 SASEGT. The CDR3 spells CASSVTRGTYNSPLHF. In DNA, the CDR3 is TGTGCCAGCAGTGTAACTAGGGGAACCTATAATTCACCCCTCCACTTT.

The chain joins TRBV7-9 to TRBJ1-5; no clear D. V lost 5 bases and J 4 bases, leaving 6 bases between the germline ends. CDR1 is SEHNR and CDR2 is FQNEAQ in the germline V gene (reference sequence). The CDR3 is 12 residues long. CDR3 sequence (DNA): TGTGCCAGCAGCCGAGGGAATCAGCCCCAGCATTTT. Amino acid sequence: CASSRGNQPQHF.

The chain links TRBV11-2 to TRBJ1-2; possibly TRBD1 for D (5 bases). The CDR3 is made up of 15 amino acids. Trimming pared 1 base from V and 8 bases from J, leaving 17 bases between. Germline V gene data show CDR1 as SGHAT and CDR2 as FQNNGV. Here the CDR3 DNA reads TGTGCCAGCAGCTTAGGATTGTTTCGGGGGGGAGGCTACACCTTC. Translation: CASSLGLFRGGGYTF.

This chain links TRBV6-5 with TRBJ2-5; TRBD2 might be the D (6 bases). Matching the DNA end better, TRBJ2-7 makes the J call doubtful. The CDR3 is 14 amino acids. Germline V gives CDR1 MNHEY, CDR2 SVGAGI. The CDR3: CASRTSWESYEQYF. The DNA for the CDR3 is TGTGCCAGCAGAACTAGCTGGGAGTCCTACGAGCAGTACTTC.

The rearrangement links TRBV19 to TRBJ2-7, with D hard to call. V dropped 3 bases and J dropped 4 bases, with 10 bases sitting between them. This CDR3 contains 13 residues. Germline assignment: CDR1 LNHDA and CDR2 SQIVND (reference sequence). The CDR3 reads CASSISGLYEQYF. For the CDR3, the DNA is TGTGCCAGTAGTATCTCCGGCTTATACGAGCAGTACTTC.

J is TRBJ1-5 and V is TRBV7-2; 8 bases map to TRBD1. CDR1 is SGHTA and CDR2 is FQGNSA in the germline V gene. This CDR3 has 13 residues. The V segment lost 5 bases and the J segment 7 bases; nucleotides outside the gene matches: 4. CDR3 DNA: TGTGCCAGCAGCCAACAGGGGGACCAGCCCCAGCATTTT. Residues: CASSQQGDQPQHF.

This clone was counted a single time. V and J are TRBV7-2 and TRBJ1-4; 9 nucleotides line up with TRBD1. This CDR3 region has 15 residues. Germline CDR1 and CDR2: SGHTA and FQGNSA. Trimming cost V 2 bases and J 3 bases; bases outside gene matches: 1. In nucleotides, the CDR3 is TGTGCCAGCAGCTTACGGACAGGGGCTAATGAAAAACTGTTTTTT. Translating gives CASSLRTGANEKLFF.

The V and J genes are TRBV28 and TRBJ2-5; D ambiguous. The germline CDR1 and CDR2 sequences are MDHEN and SYDVKM. Trimming removed 1 base from V and 5 bases from J, with 2 bases in between. CDR3 size: 11 residues. The DNA of the CDR3 is TGTGCCAGCAGTTTATATGAGACCCAGTACTTC. Translating gives CASSLYETQYF.

This clone was seen a single time. The rearrangement uses TRBV11-2 and TRBJ2-7, with D possibly being TRBD1 (6 bases). The CDR3 consists of 18 residues. Trimming removed 5 bases from V and 3 bases from J, with 26 bases in between. Germline CDR1 and CDR2: SGHAT and FQNNGV. In nucleotides, the CDR3 is TGTGCCAGCAGCCCAGGGGCTGCACGGGGCTTGAGGCGCTACGAGCAGTACTTC. Its translation: CASSPGAARGLRRYEQYF. Full variable domain (outside the CDR3, taken from reference TRBV11-2 and TRBJ2-7): EAGVAQSPRYKIIEKRQSVAFWCNPISGHATLYWYQQILGQGPKLLIQFQNNGVVDDSQLPKDRFSAERLKGVDSTLKIQPAKLEDSAVYLCASSPGAARGLRRYEQYFGPGTRLTVT.

This chain links TRBV6-1 with TRBJ2-3; D remains unclear. The germline V and J ends were trimmed by 6 bases and 0 bases, with 10 bases remaining between them. The V gene's germline CDR1 is MNHNS and CDR2 SASEGT. The CDR3 totals 14 residues. The CDR3 sequence is CASRGRWSTDTQYF. The CDR3 bases are TGTGCCAGCAGAGGACGGTGGAGCACAGATACGCAGTATTTT.

This clone was recorded once. The rearrangement joins TRBV5-4 to TRBJ1-4; the match to TRBD1 covers 9 bases. Trimming removed 4 bases from V and 7 bases from J; junction bases left unmatched: 8. In germline, CDR1 is SGHNT, CDR2 YYREEE (reference sequence). This CDR3 comprises 15 residues. CDR3 nucleotides: TGTGCCAGCAGCCGTGGGACAGGGAATTTTGAAAAACTGTTTTTT. It encodes CASSRGTGNFEKLFF.

V usage is TRBV6-1 and J usage is TRBJ2-1; 7 bases match TRBD2. The CDR3 sequence is 13 residues long. The ends lost 5 bases at V and 9 bases at J; junction bases unmatched: 7. CDR1 and CDR2 (germline): MNHNS, SASEGT. This CDR3 reads CASSPDWEGEQFF. The DNA for the CDR3 is TGTGCCAGCAGTCCGGACTGGGAGGGTGAGCAGTTCTTC.

The V gene is TRBV7-2, the J gene TRBJ2-2, with D unclear. The CDR3 is made up of 14 amino acids. Trimming took off 1 base at V and 2 bases at J, with 5 bases between the two ends. The germline V gene has CDR1 SGHTA and CDR2 FQGNSA. CDR3: CASSLGYNTGELFF. The DNA for the CDR3 is TGTGCCAGCAGCTTAGGGTACAACACCGGGGAGCTGTTTTTT.

The rearrangement links TRBV4-3 to TRBJ2-1, with TRBD2 identical over 11 bases. The germline gives CDR1 LGHNA, CDR2 YSLEER. CDR3 length equals 17 residues. V trimming: 2 bases; J trimming: 7 bases; junction bases outside the gene matches: 10. CDR3 DNA sequence: TGCGCCAGCAGCCAACTTCAAGGACTAGCGGGTGGTAATGAGCAGTTCTTC. This sequence encodes CASSQLQGLAGGNEQFF.

The V and J genes are TRBV5-4 and TRBJ1-5, with D hard to call. V was cut by 0 bases and J by 4 bases, with 5 bases left in between. Germline CDR1 SGHNT, CDR2 YYREEE (reference sequence). This CDR3 region has 13 residues. The CDR3 region is CASSLGWNQPQHF. DNA of the CDR3: TGTGCCAGCAGCTTGGGGTGGAATCAGCCCCAGCATTTT. The variable domain in full, completed from reference TRBV5-4 and TRBJ1-5, reads ETGVTQSPTHLIKTRGQQVTLRCSSQSGHNTVSWYQQALGQGPQFIFQYYREEENGRGNFPPRFSGLQFPNYSSELNVNALELDDSALYLCASSLGWNQPQHFGDGTRLSIL.

This rearrangement joins TRBV7-9 to TRBJ2-7, with 7 bases fitting TRBD2. With 2 bases clipped from V and 2 bases from J, the junction kept 12 bases outside the gene matches. CDR1 is SEHNR and CDR2 is FQNEAQ in the germline V gene (reference sequence). CDR3 size: 17 residues. In DNA, the CDR3 is TGTGCCAGCAGCTTAAGCCTTCGGACTAGTTTAACCTACGAGCAGTACTTC. Amino acids: CASSLSLRTSLTYEQYF.

This rearrangement joins TRBV9 to TRBJ2-3; unclear D gene. Trimming removed 0 bases from V and 2 bases from J, with 10 bases in between. CDR3 length equals 15 residues. Germline CDR1 SGDLS, CDR2 YYNGEE. CDR3 sequence reads: CASSVEGLSTDTQYF. The CDR3 bases are TGTGCCAGCAGCGTAGAAGGGCTATCCACAGATACGCAGTATTTT.

The rearrangement links TRBV19 to TRBJ1-5, with a possible D match to TRBD1 (6 bases). The CDR3 is 16 residues long. The germline V and J ends were trimmed by 2 bases and 0 bases, with 11 bases remaining between them. CDR1 LNHDA and CDR2 SQIVND come from the germline V gene (reference sequence). This chain's CDR3 is CASSIRGDNSNQPQHF. Written as DNA, the CDR3 is TGTGCCAGTAGTATACGCGGGGACAATAGCAATCAGCCCCAGCATTTT.

This clone was observed a handful of times. This chain links TRBV25-1 with TRBJ2-1, with 9 bases fitting TRBD1. CDR3 length: 16 amino acids. V shed 3 bases and J 7 bases; nucleotides not matched to a gene: 10. The germline CDR1 and CDR2 sequences are MGHDK and SYGVNS. CDR3 loop: CASSEVTGQGRNEQFF. The CDR3, as DNA: TGTGCCAGCAGTGAGGTTACGGGACAGGGTCGTAATGAGCAGTTCTTC.

V and J are TRBV7-9 and TRBJ2-3, with no clear D. There are 15 residues in the CDR3. Germline loops: CDR1 SEHNR, CDR2 FQNEAQ (reference sequence). V gave up 1 base and J gave up 6 bases, with 14 bases separating them. CDR3 residues: CASSLEFVEPDTQYF. CDR3 sequence (DNA): TGTGCCAGCAGCTTAGAATTTGTCGAGCCGGATACGCAGTATTTT.

The rearrangement uses TRBV5-1 and TRBJ2-6; D not certain. V was pared by 2 bases and J by 4 bases, with 10 bases between. Germline V gene data show CDR1 as SGHRS and CDR2 as YFSETQ. The CDR3 covers 15 residues. CDR3 amino acids: CASSLSGYGANVLTF. As DNA, the CDR3 is TGCGCCAGCAGCTTATCCGGGTACGGGGCCAACGTCCTGACTTTC.

This sequence joins TRBV5-1 and TRBJ2-7; 7 bases map to TRBD2. From germline, CDR1 is SGHRS and CDR2 YFSETQ. The CDR3 sequence is 13 residues long. The ends lost 7 bases at V and 2 bases at J; junction bases unmatched: 6. CDR3 coding DNA: TGCGCCAGCTCACCTAGCGGAACCTACGAGCAGTACTTC. Protein sequence: CASSPSGTYEQYF.

The V call is TRBV9, the J call TRBJ2-2; 7 positions agree with TRBD1. CDR1 and CDR2 (germline): SGDLS, YYNGEE. V was pared by 4 bases and J by 4 bases, with 7 bases of the junction left unmatched. The CDR3 covers 15 residues. The CDR3 coding sequence is TGTGCCAGCAGCATCACCGGGACAGCCACCGGGGAGCTGTTTTTT. Translated, it gives CASSITGTATGELFF.